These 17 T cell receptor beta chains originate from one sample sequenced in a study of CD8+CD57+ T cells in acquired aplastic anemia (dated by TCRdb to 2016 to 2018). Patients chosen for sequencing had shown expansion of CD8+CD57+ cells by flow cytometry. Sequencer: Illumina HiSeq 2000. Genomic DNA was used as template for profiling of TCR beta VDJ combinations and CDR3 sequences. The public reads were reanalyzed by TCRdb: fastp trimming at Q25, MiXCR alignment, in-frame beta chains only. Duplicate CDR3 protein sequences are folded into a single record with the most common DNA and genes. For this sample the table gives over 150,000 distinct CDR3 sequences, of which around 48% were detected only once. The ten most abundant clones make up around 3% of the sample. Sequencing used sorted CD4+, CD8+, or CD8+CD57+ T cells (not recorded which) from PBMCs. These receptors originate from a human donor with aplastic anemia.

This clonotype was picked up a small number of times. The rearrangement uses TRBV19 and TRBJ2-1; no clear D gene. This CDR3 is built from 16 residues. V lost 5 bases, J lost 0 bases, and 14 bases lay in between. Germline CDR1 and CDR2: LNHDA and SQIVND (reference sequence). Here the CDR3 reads CASSEPWGPSYNEQFF. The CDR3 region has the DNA TGTGCCAGTAGTGAGCCCTGGGGTCCCTCCTACAATGAGCAGTTCTTC.

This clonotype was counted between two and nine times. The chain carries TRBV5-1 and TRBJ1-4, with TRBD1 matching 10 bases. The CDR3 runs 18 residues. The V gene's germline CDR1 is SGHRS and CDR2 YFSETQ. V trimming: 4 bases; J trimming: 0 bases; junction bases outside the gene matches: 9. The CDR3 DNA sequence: TGCGCCAGCAGCCCCCGGACAGGGGGGGCGGCAACTAATGAAAAACTGTTTTTT. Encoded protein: CASSPRTGGAATNEKLFF.

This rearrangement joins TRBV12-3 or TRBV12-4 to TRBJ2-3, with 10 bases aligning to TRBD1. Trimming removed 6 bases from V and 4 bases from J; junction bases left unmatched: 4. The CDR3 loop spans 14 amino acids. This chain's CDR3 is CASRDRGWADTQYF. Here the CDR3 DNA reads TGTGCCAGCAGGGACAGGGGGTGGGCAGATACGCAGTATTTT.

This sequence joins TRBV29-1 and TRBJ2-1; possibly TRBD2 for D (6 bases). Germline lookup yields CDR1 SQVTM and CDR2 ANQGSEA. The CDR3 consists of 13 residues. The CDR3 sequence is CSPRLVRHNEQFF. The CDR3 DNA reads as TGCAGTCCCCGACTAGTAAGGCATAATGAGCAGTTCTTC.

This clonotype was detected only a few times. The CDR3 sequence is CASKESSYNEQFF. In nucleotides, the CDR3 is TGTGCCAGCAAAGAGAGCTCCTACAATGAGCAGTTCTTC. The chain links TRBV2 to TRBJ2-1; D is uncertain. V shed 7 bases and J shed 0 bases, with 7 bases lying between them. Germline values: CDR1 SNHLY, CDR2 FYNNEI. The CDR3 consists of 13 residues.

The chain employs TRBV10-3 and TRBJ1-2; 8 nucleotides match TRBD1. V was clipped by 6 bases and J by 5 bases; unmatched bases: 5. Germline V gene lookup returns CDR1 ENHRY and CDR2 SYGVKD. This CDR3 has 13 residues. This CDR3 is CAIRQGGLYGYTF. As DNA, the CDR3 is TGTGCCATCAGACAGGGGGGATTGTATGGCTACACCTTC.

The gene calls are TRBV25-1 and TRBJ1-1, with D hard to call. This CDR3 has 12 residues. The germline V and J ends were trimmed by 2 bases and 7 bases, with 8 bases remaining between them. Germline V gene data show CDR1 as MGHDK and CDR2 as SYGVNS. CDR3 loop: CASSERAGEAFF. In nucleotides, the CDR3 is TGTGCCAGCAGTGAAAGGGCCGGTGAAGCTTTCTTT.

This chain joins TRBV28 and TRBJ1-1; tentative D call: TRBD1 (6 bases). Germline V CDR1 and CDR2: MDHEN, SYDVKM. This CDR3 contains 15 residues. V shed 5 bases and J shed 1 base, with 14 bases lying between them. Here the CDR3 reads CASSKRLTGNTEAFF. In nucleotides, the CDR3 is TGTGCCAGCAGTAAACGACTGACAGGGAACACTGAAGCTTTCTTT.

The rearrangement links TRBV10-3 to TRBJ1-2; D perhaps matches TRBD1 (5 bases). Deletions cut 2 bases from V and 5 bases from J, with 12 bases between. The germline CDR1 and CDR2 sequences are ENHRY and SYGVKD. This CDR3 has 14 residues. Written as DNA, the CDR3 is TGTGCCATCAGTGAGGAACAGGTCCAGTATGGCTACACCTTC. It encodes CAISEEQVQYGYTF.

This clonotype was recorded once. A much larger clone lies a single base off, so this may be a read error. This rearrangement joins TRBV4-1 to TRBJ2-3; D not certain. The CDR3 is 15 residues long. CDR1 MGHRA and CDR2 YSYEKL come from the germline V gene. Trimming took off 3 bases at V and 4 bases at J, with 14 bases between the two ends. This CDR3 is CASSQTTQVADTQYF. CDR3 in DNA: TGCGCCAGCAGCCAGACGACCCAGGTAGCAGATACGCAGTATTTT.

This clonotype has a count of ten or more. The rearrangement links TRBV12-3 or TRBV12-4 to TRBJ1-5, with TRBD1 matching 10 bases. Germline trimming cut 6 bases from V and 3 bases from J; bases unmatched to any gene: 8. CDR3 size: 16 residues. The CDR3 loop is CASSPGDRGPNQPQHF. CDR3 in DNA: TGTGCCAGCAGCCCCGGGGACAGGGGTCCCAATCAGCCCCAGCATTTT.

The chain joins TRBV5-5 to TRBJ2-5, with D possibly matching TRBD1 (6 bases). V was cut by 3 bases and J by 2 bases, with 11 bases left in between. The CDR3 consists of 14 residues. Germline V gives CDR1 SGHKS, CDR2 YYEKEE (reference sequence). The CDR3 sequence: CASSSRDTQETQYF. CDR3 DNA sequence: TGTGCCAGCAGCTCGAGGGACACTCAAGAGACCCAGTACTTC.

The CDR3 region has the DNA TGTGCCAGCAAGGGGACTAGCGGGCTTTTTGGGCAGTACTTC. Encoded protein: CASKGTSGLFGQYF. The rearrangement links TRBV2 to TRBJ2-7; TRBD2 aligns across 12 bases. Trimming took 7 bases from V and 9 from J; bases not matched to a gene: 10. Per the germline V gene, CDR1 is SNHLY and CDR2 is FYNNEI. This CDR3 is 14 amino acids long.

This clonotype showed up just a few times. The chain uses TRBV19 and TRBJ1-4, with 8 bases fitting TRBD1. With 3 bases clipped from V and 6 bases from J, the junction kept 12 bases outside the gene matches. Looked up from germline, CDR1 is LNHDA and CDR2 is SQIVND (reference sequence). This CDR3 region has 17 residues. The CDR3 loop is CASSILTGASGDEKLFF. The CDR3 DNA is TGTGCCAGTAGTATCCTGACAGGGGCCTCGGGGGATGAAAAACTGTTTTTT. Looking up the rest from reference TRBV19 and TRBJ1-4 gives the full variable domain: DGGITQSPKYLFRKEGQNVTLSCEQNLNHDAMYWYRQDPGQGLRLIYYSQIVNDFQKGDIAEGYSVSREKKESFPLTVTSAQKNPTAFYLCASSILTGASGDEKLFFGSGTQLSVL.

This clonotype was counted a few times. This CDR3 is CASSYPNRGRGNQPQHF. CDR3 DNA sequence: TGTGCCAGCAGTTACCCCAACAGGGGAAGGGGCAATCAGCCCCAGCATTTT. The rearrangement links TRBV6-5 to TRBJ1-5; 7 positions match TRBD1. The CDR3 covers 17 residues. Germline CDR1 is MNHEY and CDR2 is SVGAGI. The junction had 9 bases not matched to a gene; V was cut back by 2 bases and J by 2 bases.

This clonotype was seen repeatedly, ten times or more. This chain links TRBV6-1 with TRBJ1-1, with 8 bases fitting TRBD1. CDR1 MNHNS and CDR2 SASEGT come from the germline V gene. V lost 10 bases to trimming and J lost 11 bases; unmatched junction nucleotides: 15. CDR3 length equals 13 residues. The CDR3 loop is CATSGQAFLGAFF. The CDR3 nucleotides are TGTGCCACCTCGGGACAGGCCTTTCTAGGGGCTTTCTTT.

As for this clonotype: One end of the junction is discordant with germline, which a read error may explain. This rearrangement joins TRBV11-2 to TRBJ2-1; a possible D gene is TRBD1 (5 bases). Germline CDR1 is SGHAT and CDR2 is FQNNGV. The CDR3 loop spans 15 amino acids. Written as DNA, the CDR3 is TGTGCCAGCAGCTTAGGACAGACAACCTACGATGAGCAGTTCTTC. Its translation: CASSLGQTTYDEQFF.